The source of this T cell receptor (beta chain) is a study of Ad26.COV2.S vaccination and SARS-CoV-2 variants. Overall study context: Intramuscular Ad26.COV2.S doses were given once or twice, 56 days apart. Points from the study as a whole: Compared with placebo recipients, vaccine recipients had higher spike-specific TCR breadth.

Germline lookup yields CDR1 MNHEY and CDR2 SMNVEV (reference sequence). The ends were cut back, 6 bases at V and 1 base at J, with 11 bases in the middle. The CDR3 totals 14 residues. TCRdb's copy holds only in-frame clones and misses some; the assay was immunoSEQ multiplex PCR. The sample has about 500,000 clones; roughly 87% are singletons. Regarding this clone: Its antigen remains unknown.

Treatment defined: approximately 18 received Ad26.COV2.S at low or high dose, single or two shots; about 5 received placebo; per-sample allocation not given. All samples were drawn on day 63, counting from the first vaccine or placebo injection. The chain joins TRBV27 to TRBJ2-3, with no clear D. The source is a person aged 18-60 years who received the Ad26.COV2.S COVID-19 vaccine or a placebo. Specimen: peripheral blood, collected in a trial of Ad26.COV2.S vaccine versus placebo. CDR3 sequence reads: CASSRLGGTDTQYF. The CDR3 bases are TGTGCCAGCAGCCGGTTGGGTGGCACAGATACGCAGTATTTT.